This TCR beta chain is from a study of blood T cell repertoires in COVID-19. Some clones are missing from TCRdb's copy, which holds only in-frame ones; the method was immunoSEQ multiplex PCR. The sample includes roughly 100,000 clones, approximately 80% of them seen just once. This clone was found a few times. The CDR3 has 13 amino acids. Germline V lookup: CDR1 SGHNT, CDR2 YYREEE (reference sequence). V lost 4 bases and J 6 bases, leaving 14 bases between the germline ends. Material: peripheral blood. J is TRBJ2-7 and V is TRBV5-4; D possibly corresponds to TRBD2 (5 bases). This receptor was identified in a man in his 70s with acute or convalescent COVID-19. CDR3 bases: TGTGCCAGCAGCCGTGACTATGCTTCCGAGCAGTACTTC. The encoded protein is CASSRDYASEQYF.